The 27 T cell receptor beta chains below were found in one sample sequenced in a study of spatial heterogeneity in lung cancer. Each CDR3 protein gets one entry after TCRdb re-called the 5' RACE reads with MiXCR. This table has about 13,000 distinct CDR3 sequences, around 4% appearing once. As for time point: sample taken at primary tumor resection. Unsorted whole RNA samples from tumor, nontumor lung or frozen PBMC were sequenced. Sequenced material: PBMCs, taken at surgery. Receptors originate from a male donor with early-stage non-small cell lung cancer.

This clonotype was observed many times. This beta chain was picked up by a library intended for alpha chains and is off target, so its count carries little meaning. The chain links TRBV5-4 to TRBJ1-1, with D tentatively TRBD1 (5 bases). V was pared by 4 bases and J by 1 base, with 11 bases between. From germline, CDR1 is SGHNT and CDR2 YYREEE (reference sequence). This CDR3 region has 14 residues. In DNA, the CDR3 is TGTGCCAGCAGCCCGGGACCAACGAACACTGAAGCTTTCTTT. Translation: CASSPGPTNTEAFF.

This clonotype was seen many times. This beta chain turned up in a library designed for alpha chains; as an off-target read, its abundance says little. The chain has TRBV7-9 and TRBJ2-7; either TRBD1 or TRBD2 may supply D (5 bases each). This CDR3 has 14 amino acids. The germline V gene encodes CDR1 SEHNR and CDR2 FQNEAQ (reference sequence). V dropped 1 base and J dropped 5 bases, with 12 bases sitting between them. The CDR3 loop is CASSLDPGRHEQYF. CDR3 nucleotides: TGTGCCAGCAGCTTAGACCCGGGACGGCACGAGCAGTACTTC.

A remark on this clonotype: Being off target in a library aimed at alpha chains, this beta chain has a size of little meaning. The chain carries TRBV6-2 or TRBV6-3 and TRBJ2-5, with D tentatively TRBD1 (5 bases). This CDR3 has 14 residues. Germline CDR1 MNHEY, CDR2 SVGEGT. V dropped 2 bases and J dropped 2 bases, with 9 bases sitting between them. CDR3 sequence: CASSYADRQETQYF. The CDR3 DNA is TGTGCCAGCAGTTACGCCGACAGACAAGAGACCCAGTACTTC.

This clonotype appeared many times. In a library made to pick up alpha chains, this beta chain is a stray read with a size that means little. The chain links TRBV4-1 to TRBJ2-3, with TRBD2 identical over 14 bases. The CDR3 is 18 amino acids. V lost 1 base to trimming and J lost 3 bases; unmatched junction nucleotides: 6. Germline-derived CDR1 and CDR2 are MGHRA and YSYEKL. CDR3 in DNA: TGCGCCAGCAGCCAAGTGACTAGCGGGAGGGCCGGGACAGATACGCAGTATTTT. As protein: CASSQVTSGRAGTDTQYF.

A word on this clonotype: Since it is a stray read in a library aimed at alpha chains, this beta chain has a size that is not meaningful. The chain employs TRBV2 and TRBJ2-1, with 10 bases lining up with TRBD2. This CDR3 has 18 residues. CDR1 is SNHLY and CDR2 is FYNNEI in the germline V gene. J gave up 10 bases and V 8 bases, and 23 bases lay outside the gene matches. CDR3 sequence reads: CASSSPGSGRPTGGEQFF. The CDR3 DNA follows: TGTGCCAGCTCCTCTCCGGGTAGCGGGAGGCCCACAGGAGGGGAGCAGTTCTTC.

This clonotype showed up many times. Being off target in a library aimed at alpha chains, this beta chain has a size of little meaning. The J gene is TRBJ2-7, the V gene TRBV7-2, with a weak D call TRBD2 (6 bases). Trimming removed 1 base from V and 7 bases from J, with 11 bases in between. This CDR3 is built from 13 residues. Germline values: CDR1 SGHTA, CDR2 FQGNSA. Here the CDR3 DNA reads TGTGCCAGCAGCTTAGGATTAGCGGTTGAGCAGTACTTC. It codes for CASSLGLAVEQYF.

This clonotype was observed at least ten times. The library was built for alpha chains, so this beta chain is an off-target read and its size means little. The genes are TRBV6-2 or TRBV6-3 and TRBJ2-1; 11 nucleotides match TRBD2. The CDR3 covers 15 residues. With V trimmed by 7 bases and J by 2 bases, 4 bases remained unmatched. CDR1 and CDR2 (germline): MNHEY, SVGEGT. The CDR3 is CASKPGLAAYNEQFF. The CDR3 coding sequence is TGTGCCAGCAAACCGGGACTAGCGGCCTACAATGAGCAGTTCTTC.

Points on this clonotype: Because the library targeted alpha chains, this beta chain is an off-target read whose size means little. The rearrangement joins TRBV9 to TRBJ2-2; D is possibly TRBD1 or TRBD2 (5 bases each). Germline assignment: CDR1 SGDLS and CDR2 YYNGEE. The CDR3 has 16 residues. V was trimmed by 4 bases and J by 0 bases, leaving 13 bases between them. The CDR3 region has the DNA TGTGCCAGCAGCCCTTTTGAGGGGTCGAACACCGGGGAGCTGTTTTTT. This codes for CASSPFEGSNTGELFF.

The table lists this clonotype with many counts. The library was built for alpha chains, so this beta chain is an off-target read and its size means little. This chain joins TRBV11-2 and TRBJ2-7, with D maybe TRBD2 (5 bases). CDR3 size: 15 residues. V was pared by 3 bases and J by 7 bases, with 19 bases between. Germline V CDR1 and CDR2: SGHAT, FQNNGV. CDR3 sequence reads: CASSFVTPQGGEQYF. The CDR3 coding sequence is TGTGCCAGCAGCTTCGTCACTCCGCAAGGCGGGGAGCAGTACTTC.

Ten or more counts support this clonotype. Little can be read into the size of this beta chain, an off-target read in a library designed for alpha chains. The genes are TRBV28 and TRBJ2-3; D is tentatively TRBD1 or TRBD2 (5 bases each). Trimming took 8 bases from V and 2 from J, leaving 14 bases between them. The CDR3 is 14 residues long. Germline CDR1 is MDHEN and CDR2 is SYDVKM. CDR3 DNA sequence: TGTGCCAGCTATGGGGGTCCCGACACAGATACGCAGTATTTT. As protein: CASYGGPDTDTQYF.

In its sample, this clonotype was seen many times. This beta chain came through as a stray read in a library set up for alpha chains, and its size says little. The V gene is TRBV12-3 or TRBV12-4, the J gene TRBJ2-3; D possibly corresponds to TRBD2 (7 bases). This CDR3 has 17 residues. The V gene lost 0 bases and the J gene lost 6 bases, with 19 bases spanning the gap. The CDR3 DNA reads TGTGCCAGCAGTTTAGCTTCTGTTCTGCGGGGGCTGGATACGCAGTATTTT. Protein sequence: CASSLASVLRGLDTQYF.

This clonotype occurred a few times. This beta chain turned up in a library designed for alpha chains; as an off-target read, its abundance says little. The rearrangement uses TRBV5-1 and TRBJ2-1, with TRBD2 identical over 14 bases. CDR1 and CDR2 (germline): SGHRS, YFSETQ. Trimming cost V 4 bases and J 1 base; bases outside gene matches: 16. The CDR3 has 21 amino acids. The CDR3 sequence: CASSANARTSGRSGSYNEQFF. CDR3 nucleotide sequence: TGCGCCAGCAGCGCCAATGCCCGGACTAGCGGGAGGAGTGGGTCCTACAATGAGCAGTTCTTC.

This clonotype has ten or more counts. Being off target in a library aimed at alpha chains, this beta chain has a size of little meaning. The CDR3 protein is CATSGGRSGGYSPLHF. As DNA, the CDR3 is TGTGCCACCAGCGGAGGCCGGAGTGGGGGATATTCACCCCTCCACTTT. The gene calls are TRBV15 and TRBJ1-6; D is possibly TRBD1 (5 bases). The germline V gene encodes CDR1 LNHNV and CDR2 YYDKDF (reference sequence). The CDR3 is 16 amino acids. V lost 5 bases, J lost 8 bases, and 19 bases lay in between.

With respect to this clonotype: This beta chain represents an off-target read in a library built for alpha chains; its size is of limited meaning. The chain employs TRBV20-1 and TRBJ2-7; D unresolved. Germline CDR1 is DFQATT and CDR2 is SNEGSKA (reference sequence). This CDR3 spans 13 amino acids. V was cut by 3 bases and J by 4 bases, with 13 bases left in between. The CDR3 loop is CSASIVQEYEQYF. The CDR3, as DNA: TGCAGTGCTAGTATAGTGCAGGAATACGAGCAGTACTTC.

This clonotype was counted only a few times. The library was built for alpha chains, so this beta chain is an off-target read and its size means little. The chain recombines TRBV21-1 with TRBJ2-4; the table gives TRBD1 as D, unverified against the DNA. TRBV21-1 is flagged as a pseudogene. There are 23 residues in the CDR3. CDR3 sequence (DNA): TGTGCCAGCAGCAAAGACCCCCCCAGACAGGCCCTGGCCGTCTTTACAGCCAAAAACATTCAGTACTTC. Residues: CASSKDPPRQALAVFTAKNIQYF.

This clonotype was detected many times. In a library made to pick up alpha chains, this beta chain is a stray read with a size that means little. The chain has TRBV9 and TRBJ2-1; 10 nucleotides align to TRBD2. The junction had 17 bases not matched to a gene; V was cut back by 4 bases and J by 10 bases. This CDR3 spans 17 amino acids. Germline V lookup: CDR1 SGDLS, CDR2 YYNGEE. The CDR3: CASSPRRAGGPINEQFF. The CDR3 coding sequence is TGTGCCAGCAGCCCGAGACGAGCGGGAGGGCCCATTAACGAGCAGTTCTTC.

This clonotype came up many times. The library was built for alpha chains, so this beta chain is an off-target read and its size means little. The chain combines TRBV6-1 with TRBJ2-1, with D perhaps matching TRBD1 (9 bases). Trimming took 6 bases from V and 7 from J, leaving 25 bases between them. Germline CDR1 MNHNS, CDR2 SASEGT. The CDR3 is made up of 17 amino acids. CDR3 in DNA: TGTGCCAGCAGCGCCGGGGACAGGGCTAGCGGGCGAAATGAGCAGTTCTTC. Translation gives CASSAGDRASGRNEQFF.

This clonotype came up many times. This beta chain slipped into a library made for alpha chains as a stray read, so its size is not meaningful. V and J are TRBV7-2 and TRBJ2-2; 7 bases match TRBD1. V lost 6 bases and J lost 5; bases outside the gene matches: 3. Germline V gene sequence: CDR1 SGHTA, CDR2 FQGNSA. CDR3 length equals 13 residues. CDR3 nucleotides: TGTGCCAGCAGGCGACAGGGAACCGGGGAGCTGTTTTTT. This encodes CASRRQGTGELFF.

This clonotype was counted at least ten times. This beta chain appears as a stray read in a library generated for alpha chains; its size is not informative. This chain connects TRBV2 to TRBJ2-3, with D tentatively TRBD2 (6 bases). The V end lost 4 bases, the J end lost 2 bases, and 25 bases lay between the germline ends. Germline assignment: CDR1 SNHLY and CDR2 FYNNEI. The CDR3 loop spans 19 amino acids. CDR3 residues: CASSGPSGGVELITDTQYF. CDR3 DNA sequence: TGTGCCAGCAGTGGGCCCTCCGGGGGTGTAGAGCTCATCACAGATACGCAGTATTTT.

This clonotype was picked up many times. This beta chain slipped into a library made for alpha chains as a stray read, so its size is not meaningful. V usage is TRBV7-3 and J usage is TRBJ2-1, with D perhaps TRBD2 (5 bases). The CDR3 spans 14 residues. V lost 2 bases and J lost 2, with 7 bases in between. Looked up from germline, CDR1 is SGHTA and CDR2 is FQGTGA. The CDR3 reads CASSLSRAYNEQFF. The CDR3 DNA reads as TGTGCCAGCAGCTTATCGAGGGCCTACAATGAGCAGTTCTTC.

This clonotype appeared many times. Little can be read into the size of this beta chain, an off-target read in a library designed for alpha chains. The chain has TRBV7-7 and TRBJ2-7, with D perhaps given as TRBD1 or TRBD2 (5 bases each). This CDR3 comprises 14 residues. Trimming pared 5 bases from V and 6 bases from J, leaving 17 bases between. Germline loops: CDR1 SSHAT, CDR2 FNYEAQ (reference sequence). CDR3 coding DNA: TGTGCCAGCAGCCCGGGACCATCACCCCTCGAGCAGTACTTC. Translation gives CASSPGPSPLEQYF.

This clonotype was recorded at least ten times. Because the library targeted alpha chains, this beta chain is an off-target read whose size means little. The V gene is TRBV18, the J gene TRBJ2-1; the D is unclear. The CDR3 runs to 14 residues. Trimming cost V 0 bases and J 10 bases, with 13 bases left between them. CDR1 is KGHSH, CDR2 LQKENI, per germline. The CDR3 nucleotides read TGTGCCAGCTCACCACCCTCCGGCATGAGGGAGCAGTTCTTC. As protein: CASSPPSGMREQFF.

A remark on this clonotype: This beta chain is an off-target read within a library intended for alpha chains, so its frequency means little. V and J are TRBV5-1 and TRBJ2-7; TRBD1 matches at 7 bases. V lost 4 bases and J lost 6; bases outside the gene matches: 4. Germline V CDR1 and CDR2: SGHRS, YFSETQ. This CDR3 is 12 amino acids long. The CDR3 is CASSLTGVEQYF. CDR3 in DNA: TGCGCCAGCAGCCTTACAGGGGTCGAGCAGTACTTC.

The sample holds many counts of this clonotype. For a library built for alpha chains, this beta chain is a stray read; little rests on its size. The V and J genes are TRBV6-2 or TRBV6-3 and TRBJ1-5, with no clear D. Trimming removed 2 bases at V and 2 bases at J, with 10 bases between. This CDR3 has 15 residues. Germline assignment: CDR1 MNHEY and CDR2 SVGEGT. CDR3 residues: CASSYLMDRNQPQHF. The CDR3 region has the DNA TGTGCCAGCAGTTACCTTATGGATCGCAATCAGCCCCAGCATTTT.

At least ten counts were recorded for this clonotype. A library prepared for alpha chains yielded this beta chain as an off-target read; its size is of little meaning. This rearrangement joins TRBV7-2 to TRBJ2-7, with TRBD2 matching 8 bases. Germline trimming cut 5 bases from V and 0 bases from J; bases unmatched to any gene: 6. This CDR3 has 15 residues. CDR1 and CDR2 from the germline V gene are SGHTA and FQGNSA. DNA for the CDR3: TGTGCCAGCAGCCGGCTGGCGGGAGGCTCCTACGAGCAGTACTTC. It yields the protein CASSRLAGGSYEQYF.

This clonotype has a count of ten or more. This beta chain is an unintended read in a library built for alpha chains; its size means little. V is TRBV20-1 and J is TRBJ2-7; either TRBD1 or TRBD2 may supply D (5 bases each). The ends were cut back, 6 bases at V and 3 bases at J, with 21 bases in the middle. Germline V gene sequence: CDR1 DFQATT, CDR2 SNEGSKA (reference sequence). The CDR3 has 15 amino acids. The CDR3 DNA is TGCAGTGCCCAGGACCCAAGTTGGGGGAACTACGAGCAGTACTTC. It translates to CSAQDPSWGNYEQYF.

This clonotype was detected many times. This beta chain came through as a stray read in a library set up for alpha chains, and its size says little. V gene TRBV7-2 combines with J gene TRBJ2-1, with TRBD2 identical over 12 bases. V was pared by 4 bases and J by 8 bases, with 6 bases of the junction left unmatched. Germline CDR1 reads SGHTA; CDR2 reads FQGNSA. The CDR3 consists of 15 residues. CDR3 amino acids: CASSSPTSGSDEQFF. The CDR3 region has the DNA TGTGCCAGCAGCTCGCCGACTAGCGGGAGCGATGAGCAGTTCTTC.